The 20 T cell receptor beta chains listed next were all sequenced from one sample in a study of blood T cell repertoires in COVID-19. The assay was immunoSEQ multiplex PCR, and TCRdb's table has in-frame clones only and misses some. The repertoire has approximately 280,000 clones, roughly 84% of them found once; the top ten carry over 1.3%. Sequencing was carried out using peripheral blood. The receptors shown here come from a human donor with COVID-19, enrolled during active disease. The donor label of this sample is uncertain.

The genes are TRBV6-5 and TRBJ1-1, with D possibly matching TRBD1 (5 bases). Germline V gives CDR1 MNHEY, CDR2 SVGAGI. Trimming cost V 6 bases and J 5 bases, with 19 bases left between them. The CDR3 is made up of 15 amino acids. This chain's CDR3 is CASRRPTGVWTEAFF. The CDR3, as DNA: TGTGCCAGCAGGCGTCCTACGGGGGTTTGGACTGAAGCTTTCTTT.

The chain couples TRBV6-5 to TRBJ2-5, with a tentative D call TRBD1 (5 bases). The length of the CDR3 is 14 residues. Germline V lookup: CDR1 MNHEY, CDR2 SVGAGI. V was clipped by 5 bases and J by 0 bases, with 10 bases between them. The CDR3 reads CASSPNRYQETQYF. The CDR3 nucleotides read TGTGCCAGCAGTCCAAACAGGTACCAAGAGACCCAGTACTTC.

V usage is TRBV6-4 and J usage is TRBJ2-1; perhaps TRBD2 as D (5 bases). Deletions cut 0 bases from V and 0 bases from J, with 9 bases between. This CDR3 has 16 residues. Germline V lookup: CDR1 MRHNA, CDR2 SNTAGT. CDR3 residues: CASSDSGGSSYNEQFF. The CDR3 DNA reads as TGTGCCAGCAGTGACTCCGGTGGGAGCTCCTACAATGAGCAGTTCTTC.

The chain recombines TRBV7-2 with TRBJ2-7, with 12 bases that match TRBD2. Germline V lookup: CDR1 SGHTA, CDR2 FQGNSA. The V and J ends lost 4 bases and 1 base, in that order; junction bases with no gene match: 8. The CDR3 is made up of 17 amino acids. The CDR3 region is CASSSTLAGGGSYEQYF. The CDR3 DNA is TGTGCCAGCAGCTCTACCCTAGCGGGAGGGGGATCCTACGAGCAGTACTTC.

J is TRBJ1-2 and V is TRBV5-1; weak D call: TRBD1 (6 bases). The CDR3 covers 12 residues. Trimming pared 2 bases from V and 6 bases from J, leaving 8 bases between. Germline values: CDR1 SGHRS, CDR2 YFSETQ. CDR3 DNA: TGCGCCAGCAGCTTTTACAGGGATGGCTACACCTTC. Residues: CASSFYRDGYTF. Combining the CDR3 with reference TRBV5-1 and TRBJ1-2 gives the whole variable domain KAGVTQTPRYLIKTRGQQVTLSCSPISGHRSVSWYQQTPGQGLQFLFEYFSETQRNKGNFPGRFSGRQFSNSRSEMNVSTLELGDSALYLCASSFYRDGYTFGSGTRLTVV.

The J gene is TRBJ2-2, the V gene TRBV3-1 (or the pseudogene TRBV3-2); 8 nucleotides line up with TRBD2. This CDR3 spans 16 amino acids. CDR1 is LGHDT and CDR2 is YNNKEL in the germline V gene (reference sequence). Germline trimming cut 4 bases from V and 4 bases from J; bases unmatched to any gene: 8. The DNA for the CDR3 is TGTGCCAGCAGCCCCCGGACTAGCCGTAGCACCGGGGAGCTGTTTTTT. Its translation: CASSPRTSRSTGELFF.

This clone was detected only a few times. The chain has TRBV30 and TRBJ1-2, with 11 bases that match TRBD1. CDR1 and CDR2 (germline): GTSNPN, SVGIG (reference sequence). The CDR3 length is 13 residues. Trimming took 5 bases from V and 7 from J; bases not matched to a gene: 6. CDR3 nucleotides: TGTGCCTGGCGGACAGGGGGCATAGGTGGCTACACCTTC. Its translation: CAWRTGGIGGYTF.

The rearrangement joins TRBV3-1 (or the pseudogene TRBV3-2) to TRBJ2-1, with TRBD2 as a possible D gene (5 bases). V shed 4 bases and J shed 0 bases, with 7 bases lying between them. CDR3 length: 14 amino acids. Germline V gene data show CDR1 as LGHDT and CDR2 as YNNKEL (reference sequence). The CDR3 region has the DNA TGTGCCAGCAGCCGCCGGGACTCCTACAATGAGCAGTTCTTC. This encodes CASSRRDSYNEQFF.

J is TRBJ1-4 and V is TRBV5-5; 7 nucleotides align to TRBD1. This CDR3 has 19 amino acids. CDR1 and CDR2 (germline): SGHKS, YYEKEE (reference sequence). V lost 0 bases to trimming and J lost 0 bases; unmatched junction nucleotides: 11. CDR3 nucleotides: TGTGCCAGCAGCTTGGCCTTCGGCCAGGGGGTTGCAACTAATGAAAAACTGTTTTTT. Protein sequence: CASSLAFGQGVATNEKLFF.

Turning to this clone: Distinct nucleotide sequences in the sample also encode this CDR3. CDR3: CASSLAGAQPQHF. The CDR3, as DNA: TGTGCCAGCAGTTTAGCAGGGGCCCAGCCCCAGCATTTT. The chain joins TRBV28 to TRBJ1-5; possibly TRBD1 for D (6 bases). This CDR3 region has 13 residues. The germline CDR1 and CDR2 sequences are MDHEN and SYDVKM. Trimming cost V 2 bases and J 7 bases, with 9 bases left between them.

This clone came up a few times. The chain links TRBV5-6 to TRBJ1-4, with TRBD1 matching over 12 bases. Germline CDR1 reads SGHDT; CDR2 reads YYEEEE. J was trimmed by 7 bases and V by 0 bases; bases with no gene match: 10. The CDR3 has 18 residues. The CDR3 bases are TGTGCCAGCAGCTTGGGACCACCGGGACAGGGGGCGGTTGAAAAACTGTTTTTT. Translation gives CASSLGPPGQGAVEKLFF.

The chain links TRBV29-1 to TRBJ2-3; D call uncertain. The CDR3 consists of 13 residues. The V end lost 1 base, the J end lost 1 base, and 6 bases lay between the germline ends. Germline assignment: CDR1 SQVTM and CDR2 ANQGSEA. The CDR3 DNA sequence: TGCAGCGTTGAAGTCCAGGGCACAGATACGCAGTATTTT. Protein product: CSVEVQGTDTQYF.

The chain uses TRBV20-1 and TRBJ2-5, with D perhaps matching TRBD1 (6 bases). V shed 5 bases and J shed 3 bases, with 7 bases lying between them. Germline V gene sequence: CDR1 DFQATT, CDR2 SNEGSKA (reference sequence). This CDR3 is 11 amino acids long. The CDR3 nucleotides read TGCAGTGCTCGACAGGAAGAGACCCAGTACTTC. It is translated as CSARQEETQYF.

The chain carries TRBV11-2 and TRBJ2-3; D is unclear. The CDR3 consists of 15 residues. Trimming stripped 5 bases from V and 4 bases from J, with 16 bases between. CDR1 SGHAT and CDR2 FQNNGV come from the germline V gene. In nucleotides, the CDR3 is TGTGCCAGCAGCCCCTTTAGAGTGGGCCCAGATACGCAGTATTTT. This sequence encodes CASSPFRVGPDTQYF. The entire variable domain, with the rest obtained from reference TRBV11-2 and TRBJ2-3, is as follows: EAGVAQSPRYKIIEKRQSVAFWCNPISGHATLYWYQQILGQGPKLLIQFQNNGVVDDSQLPKDRFSAERLKGVDSTLKIQPAKLEDSAVYLCASSPFRVGPDTQYFGPGTRLTVL.

Regarding this clone: Other DNA sequences from this sample encode an identical CDR3 as well. The V and J genes are TRBV30 and TRBJ1-1, with D possibly matching TRBD1 (5 bases). The germline V gene has CDR1 GTSNPN and CDR2 SVGIG (reference sequence). CDR3 size: 13 residues. Trimming pared 4 bases from V and 0 bases from J, leaving 9 bases between. The CDR3 spells CAWNRGMNTEAFF. CDR3 nucleotide sequence: TGTGCCTGGAATAGGGGCATGAACACTGAAGCTTTCTTT.

This clone was found many times. The V gene is TRBV6-5, the J gene TRBJ1-6, with D perhaps matching TRBD1 (5 bases). The V end was cut by 0 bases, the J end by 8 bases, with 11 bases between. CDR3 length: 15 amino acids. Germline CDR1 reads MNHEY; CDR2 reads SVGAGI. CDR3 nucleotide sequence: TGTGCCAGCAGTTACTCTGGGGGGATTGATTCACCCCTCCACTTT. The encoded protein is CASSYSGGIDSPLHF.

The V gene is TRBV7-9, the J gene TRBJ1-2; 7 bases are a match to TRBD1. The CDR3 covers 19 residues. Germline values: CDR1 SEHNR, CDR2 FQNEAQ (reference sequence). With V trimmed by 5 bases and J by 5 bases, 23 bases remained unmatched. The CDR3 DNA reads as TGTGCCAGCAGCGACCCCAGGGACAGACGCCTACTGCTAGGGTATGGCTACACCTTC. Translation: CASSDPRDRRLLLGYGYTF.

This chain joins TRBV7-3 and TRBJ2-3; 10 nucleotides agree with TRBD2. V gave up 5 bases and J gave up 6 bases; unmatched junction bases: 8. Germline assignment: CDR1 SGHTA and CDR2 FQGTGA. This CDR3 spans 15 amino acids. This chain's CDR3 is CASSPRAGGTDTQYF. Written as DNA, the CDR3 is TGTGCCAGCAGCCCCCGAGCGGGAGGGACGGATACGCAGTATTTT.

The chain carries TRBV28 and TRBJ2-2; unclear D gene. The V gene's germline CDR1 is MDHEN and CDR2 SYDVKM. The CDR3 contains 14 residues. V was pared by 8 bases and J by 6 bases, with 16 bases between. CDR3 in amino acids: CASLLLRSAGELFF. The CDR3 DNA follows: TGTGCCAGCCTCTTGCTCAGGTCCGCCGGGGAGCTGTTTTTT. The complete variable domain, with remaining parts taken from reference TRBV28 and TRBJ2-2, reads DVKVTQSSRYLVKRTGEKVFLECVQDMDHENMFWYRQDPGLGLRLIYFSYDVKMKEKGDIPEGYSVSREKKERFSLILESASTNQTSMYLCASLLLRSAGELFFGEGSRLTVL.

The V and J genes are TRBV6-5 and TRBJ1-1; D gene unclear. V shed 6 bases and J shed 1 base, with 3 bases lying between them. This CDR3 is 11 amino acids long. Germline CDR1 is MNHEY and CDR2 is SVGAGI. The CDR3 DNA reads as TGTGCCAGCAGGAGGAACACTGAAGCTTTCTTT. Translation: CASRRNTEAFF.